Each of the 30 T cell receptor beta chains below was sequenced from the same sample in a study of PD-1 blockade in classical Hodgkin lymphoma. Brentuximab vedotin exposure varied, and every patient relapsed after autologous stem cell transplantation. Clones were read by immunoSEQ multiplex PCR, and TCRdb kept only the in-frame ones, dropping some. The table includes roughly 7,000 clones, 84% detected once. This material consisted of peripheral blood mononuclear cells (PBMCs), taken at baseline. The receptors come from a human donor with classical Hodgkin lymphoma.

V and J are TRBV2 and TRBJ2-2, with D perhaps matching TRBD1 (5 bases). V shed 3 bases and J shed 5 bases, with 16 bases lying between them. Germline assignment: CDR1 SNHLY and CDR2 FYNNEI. CDR3 length equals 16 residues. Written as DNA, the CDR3 is TGTGCCAGCAGTGAGATACGTCAGGGCGGTACCGGGGAGCTGTTTTTT. Translated: CASSEIRQGGTGELFF. The full variable domain, its missing parts supplied by reference TRBV2 and TRBJ2-2, is EPEVTQTPSHQVTQMGQEVILRCVPISNHLYFYWYRQILGQKVEFLVSFYNNEISEKSEIFDDQFSVERPDGSNFTLKIRSTKLEDSAMYFCASSEIRQGGTGELFFGEGSRLTVL.

This chain uses TRBV6-4 with TRBJ2-3; 10 bases agree with TRBD2. The V segment lost 3 bases and the J segment 4 bases; nucleotides outside the gene matches: 4. CDR3 size: 15 residues. Per the germline V gene, CDR1 is MRHNA and CDR2 is SNTAGT. CDR3 sequence reads: CASSEGAGGSDTQYF. The CDR3 DNA reads as TGTGCCAGCAGTGAAGGAGCGGGAGGGTCAGATACGCAGTATTTT.

The rearrangement joins TRBV28 to TRBJ2-2, with D perhaps TRBD1 (5 bases). Trimming left V 2 bases short and J 2 bases short, with 6 bases between. The CDR3 length is 14 residues. The V gene's germline CDR1 is MDHEN and CDR2 SYDVKM. CDR3 DNA sequence: TGTGCCAGCAGTTTAAGGGGAAACACCGGGGAGCTGTTTTTT. Its translation: CASSLRGNTGELFF. Combining the CDR3 with reference TRBV28 and TRBJ2-2 gives the whole variable domain DVKVTQSSRYLVKRTGEKVFLECVQDMDHENMFWYRQDPGLGLRLIYFSYDVKMKEKGDIPEGYSVSREKKERFSLILESASTNQTSMYLCASSLRGNTGELFFGEGSRLTVL.

The chain joins TRBV9 to TRBJ2-1, with 10 positions matching TRBD2. J was trimmed by 9 bases and V by 0 bases; bases with no gene match: 9. The CDR3 is made up of 16 amino acids. Germline CDR1 is SGDLS and CDR2 is YYNGEE. This CDR3 is CASSVGSGSGRREQFF. CDR3 sequence (DNA): TGTGCCAGCAGCGTAGGATCGGGTAGCGGGAGGCGTGAGCAGTTCTTC.

The V gene is TRBV9, the J gene TRBJ2-2; a weak D match, TRBD1 (5 bases). The V and J ends lost 4 bases and 3 bases respectively, with 13 bases between them. The CDR3 runs to 15 residues. Germline assignment: CDR1 SGDLS and CDR2 YYNGEE. CDR3 sequence reads: CASSPTDTYTGELFF. The CDR3 bases are TGTGCCAGCAGCCCAACGGACACTTACACCGGGGAGCTGTTTTTT.

The count of this clone is one. The chain employs TRBV14 and TRBJ2-6; D ambiguous. Looked up from germline, CDR1 is SGHDN and CDR2 is FVKESK. The CDR3 has 17 amino acids. V was cut by 4 bases and J by 0 bases, with 13 bases left in between. Here the CDR3 DNA reads TGTGCCAGCAGCCGGACCCCTAACCTCTCTGGGGCCAACGTCCTGACTTTC. The encoded protein is CASSRTPNLSGANVLTF.

The chain employs TRBV27 and TRBJ2-7; a possible D gene is TRBD1 (5 bases). The V end lost 5 bases, the J end lost 0 bases, and 11 bases lay between the germline ends. This CDR3 is built from 14 residues. Germline V gene data show CDR1 as MNHEY and CDR2 as SMNVEV (reference sequence). CDR3 DNA: TGTGCCAGCAGTCTGACAGAGAGCTCCTACGAGCAGTACTTC. Translating it yields CASSLTESSYEQYF.

This clone was counted a single time. V and J are TRBV5-1 and TRBJ1-2; D remains ambiguous. V was cut by 0 bases and J by 2 bases, with 5 bases left in between. Germline V lookup: CDR1 SGHRS, CDR2 YFSETQ. CDR3 length equals 13 residues. The CDR3 DNA follows: TGCGCCAGCAGCTTGGACATGAACTATGGCTACACCTTC. Protein: CASSLDMNYGYTF.

The rearrangement links TRBV9 to TRBJ2-7; 8 bases align to TRBD2. The CDR3 runs 14 residues. After removal of 3 bases from V and 5 bases from J, the junction contained 7 bases not matched to a gene. The germline CDR1 and CDR2 sequences are SGDLS and YYNGEE. CDR3 in amino acids: CASSATTGGDEQYF. The CDR3 DNA reads TGTGCCAGCAGCGCCACCACCGGGGGGGACGAGCAGTACTTC.

The chain recombines TRBV5-1 with TRBJ1-2; perhaps TRBD1 as D (5 bases). Between the trimmed V and J ends, which lost 6 bases and 3 bases, there was a span of 21 bases. The CDR3 extends over 16 amino acids. The V gene's germline CDR1 is SGHRS and CDR2 YFSETQ. The CDR3 here is CASTPDQSGTDYGYTF. The CDR3 region has the DNA TGCGCCAGCACACCTGACCAATCCGGGACTGACTATGGCTACACCTTC.

This CDR3 is CASSLLGELGSPLHF. CDR3 DNA sequence: TGCGCCAGCAGCTTGCTTGGGGAGCTAGGTTCACCCCTCCACTTT. The chain has TRBV5-1 and TRBJ1-6; D is undetermined. Between the trimmed V and J ends, which lost 1 base and 9 bases, there was a span of 14 bases. Germline CDR1 reads SGHRS; CDR2 reads YFSETQ. This CDR3 has 15 residues.

The genes are TRBV5-4 and TRBJ2-6; D gene ambiguous. CDR1 and CDR2 from the germline V gene are SGHNT and YYREEE (reference sequence). V lost 4 bases to trimming and J lost 1 base, with 15 bases between them. The CDR3 has 17 amino acids. CDR3 DNA: TGTGCCAGCAGCGCCGGCGGACCGATATCTGGGGCCAACGTCCTGACTTTC. Translation gives CASSAGGPISGANVLTF.

This sequence joins TRBV2 and TRBJ1-6; D is unclear. The germline V gene encodes CDR1 SNHLY and CDR2 FYNNEI. The germline V and J ends were trimmed by 6 bases and 5 bases, with 14 bases remaining between them. The CDR3 extends over 15 amino acids. In DNA, the CDR3 is TGTGCCAGCAGGTCCGGGAGGCCTAATAATTCACCCCTCCACTTT. As protein: CASRSGRPNNSPLHF.

This clone has only one observation. The V gene is TRBV23-1, the J gene TRBJ2-6; D is uncertain. TRBV23-1 has ORF status, its function being uncertain. V lost 5 bases, J lost 5 bases, and 22 bases lay in between. The CDR3 has 18 residues. DNA for the CDR3: TGCGCCAGCAGTGGTAGGATTACGCAACAAAGTCGGGCCAACGTCCTGACTTTC. It specifies CASSGRITQQSRANVLTF.

This chain joins TRBV19 and TRBJ2-7; D might be TRBD1 (5 bases). The germline CDR1 and CDR2 sequences are LNHDA and SQIVND (reference sequence). This CDR3 has 13 amino acids. The ends were cut back, 3 bases at V and 2 bases at J, with 8 bases in the middle. In DNA, the CDR3 is TGTGCCAGTAGTATGACACAGGCCTACGAGCAGTACTTC. This codes for CASSMTQAYEQYF.

The V and J genes are TRBV4-1 and TRBJ1-4; D remains unclear. V lost 3 bases to trimming and J lost 4 bases, with 9 bases between them. Germline V CDR1 and CDR2: MGHRA, YSYEKL. CDR3 size: 14 residues. The CDR3 reads CASSQVALNEKLFF. DNA of the CDR3: TGCGCCAGCAGCCAGGTCGCTCTTAATGAAAAACTGTTTTTT.

V and J are TRBV7-6 and TRBJ2-5; the match to TRBD1 covers 7 bases. CDR1 is SGHVS and CDR2 is FNYEAQ in the germline V gene. The CDR3 has 16 residues. V gave up 5 bases and J gave up 5 bases; unmatched junction bases: 14. The CDR3 here is CASSVRDLTGSETQYF. The CDR3 DNA reads as TGTGCCAGCAGCGTTAGGGACCTGACAGGGTCGGAGACCCAGTACTTC.

V and J are TRBV4-1 and TRBJ2-3; 7 bases line up with TRBD2. Trimming cost V 4 bases and J 5 bases; bases outside gene matches: 15. Germline CDR1 is MGHRA and CDR2 is YSYEKL. The CDR3 consists of 17 residues. CDR3 sequence reads: CASSLPREAGARDTQYF. The CDR3 nucleotides are TGCGCCAGCAGCCTACCGAGGGAGGCGGGAGCTAGAGATACGCAGTATTTT.

The chain combines TRBV6-5 with TRBJ2-1; 8 nucleotides match TRBD2. The CDR3 consists of 15 residues. The junction had 6 bases not matched to a gene; V was cut back by 0 bases and J by 8 bases. Germline CDR1 and CDR2: MNHEY and SVGAGI. The DNA of the CDR3 is TGTGCCAGCAGTTACTCTTCGGGGGGGATATATGAGCAGTTCTTC. It is translated as CASSYSSGGIYEQFF.

This chain links TRBV2 with TRBJ2-7, with D uncertain. This CDR3 contains 12 residues. Trimming stripped 2 bases from V and 1 base from J, with 3 bases between. Germline V lookup: CDR1 SNHLY, CDR2 FYNNEI. This CDR3 reads CASSENSYEQYF. In DNA form, the CDR3 reads TGTGCCAGCAGTGAAAATTCCTACGAGCAGTACTTC.

The CDR3 DNA is TGTGCCAGCAGCTTAGGTTTCGGAGAACGGTACTTC. It is translated as CASSLGFGERYF. This chain links TRBV11-1 with TRBJ2-7; D ambiguous. Between the trimmed V and J ends, which lost 1 base and 12 bases, there was a span of 13 bases. The CDR3 sequence is 12 residues long. In germline, CDR1 is SGHAT, CDR2 FQDESV (reference sequence).

For the CDR3, the DNA is TGCAGCGTTGAGGGTGGGGCGCGGGAAAAACTGTTTTTT. Its protein product is CSVEGGAREKLFF. The rearrangement links TRBV29-1 to TRBJ1-4, with TRBD1 as a possible D gene (5 bases). V lost 3 bases and J lost 8, with 13 bases in between. The CDR3 extends over 13 amino acids. Germline V gene lookup returns CDR1 SQVTM and CDR2 ANQGSEA.

This clone was detected a few times. The chain links TRBV5-4 to TRBJ2-3; TRBD2 matches 14 bases. This CDR3 spans 16 amino acids. V trimming: 4 bases; J trimming: 5 bases; junction bases outside the gene matches: 6. Germline V lookup: CDR1 SGHNT, CDR2 YYREEE (reference sequence). In nucleotides, the CDR3 is TGTGCCAGCAGCCGGCCGACTAGCGGGAGGGAAGATACGCAGTATTTT. Its protein is CASSRPTSGREDTQYF.

The J gene is TRBJ2-1, the V gene TRBV27; 10 bases are a match to TRBD1. The CDR3 consists of 14 residues. Germline CDR1 is MNHEY and CDR2 is SMNVEV (reference sequence). J was trimmed by 7 bases and V by 4 bases; bases with no gene match: 4. The CDR3 nucleotides are TGTGCCAGCAGTTCACCGGGACAGGGGAATGAGCAGTTCTTC. It translates to CASSSPGQGNEQFF.

The rearrangement joins TRBV2 to TRBJ1-5; D possibly corresponds to TRBD1 (5 bases). The CDR3 runs 13 residues. V gave up 8 bases and J gave up 5 bases, with 13 bases separating them. The germline V gene has CDR1 SNHLY and CDR2 FYNNEI. CDR3 loop: CASSTGGDQPQHF. Written as DNA, the CDR3 is TGTGCCAGCTCGACCGGGGGGGATCAGCCCCAGCATTTT.

This clone is a singleton in its sample. The gene calls are TRBV28 and TRBJ2-6; no firm D call. Trimming left V 4 bases short and J 2 bases short, with 9 bases between. The CDR3 is 15 amino acids. Germline values: CDR1 MDHEN, CDR2 SYDVKM. CDR3 nucleotide sequence: TGTGCCAGCAGTTCCCAGGTGGCTGGGGCCAACGTCCTGACTTTC. Its translation: CASSSQVAGANVLTF.

The chain couples TRBV30 to TRBJ2-7, with D unclear. V was trimmed by 0 bases and J by 7 bases, leaving 7 bases between them. The CDR3 extends over 11 amino acids. Germline V gives CDR1 GTSNPN, CDR2 SVGIG (reference sequence). Here the CDR3 DNA reads TGTGCCTGGAGTGTCCTAACTGAGCAGTACTTC. As protein: CAWSVLTEQYF.

The CDR3 loop reads CASSVQGATEAFF. In DNA form, the CDR3 reads TGTGCCAGCTCCGTACAGGGGGCCACTGAAGCTTTCTTT. The chain recombines TRBV6-5 with TRBJ1-1; 9 nucleotides line up with TRBD1. The germline V gene encodes CDR1 MNHEY and CDR2 SVGAGI. The CDR3 runs 13 residues. Losses at the gene ends were 8 bases for V and 4 bases for J; bases not matched to a gene: 5.

This rearrangement joins TRBV9 to TRBJ2-7; 9 bases agree with TRBD2. V was clipped by 4 bases and J by 2 bases; unmatched bases: 7. From germline, CDR1 is SGDLS and CDR2 YYNGEE. This CDR3 has 15 residues. The CDR3 here is CASSLSGSSTYEQYF. In DNA form, the CDR3 reads TGTGCCAGCAGCCTTAGCGGGAGCTCTACCTACGAGCAGTACTTC.

The chain carries TRBV19 and TRBJ2-1, with D possibly being TRBD2 (5 bases). V was clipped by 4 bases and J by 0 bases, with 7 bases between them. CDR1 and CDR2 from the germline V gene are LNHDA and SQIVND (reference sequence). This CDR3 is built from 14 residues. The CDR3 reads CASSREGSYNEQFF. CDR3 nucleotides: TGTGCCAGTAGTAGAGAGGGCTCCTACAATGAGCAGTTCTTC.